This T cell receptor beta chain was identified in a study of T cells in localized non-small cell lung cancer. Worth noting for this clone: The antigen remains unidentified. This sample includes further DNA sequences coding for the same CDR3.

Germline CDR1 and CDR2: MNHNY and SVGAGI (reference sequence). Trimming cost V 4 bases and J 10 bases, with 11 bases left between them. This CDR3 is 11 amino acids long. Only in-frame clones appear in the TCRdb table, and some are missing; sequencing was by immunoSEQ multiplex PCR. The data hold about 35,000 clones, with more than 85% observed a single time. Study-level results: A median of about 50 clones ranked among the top 100 in tumor appeared in adjacent lung. Uninvolved adjacent lung, not tumor, had the highest T cell clonality. Patients showing higher blood T cell density tended to see longer overall survival. Multi-region tumor sequencing was not done, so intratumor heterogeneity could not be excluded.

The chain carries TRBV6-6 and TRBJ2-7; a weak D match, TRBD2 (5 bases). The clonotype comes from a female donor older than 55 with stage II lung adenocarcinoma. Sequences were derived from peripheral blood mononuclear cells, sampled before any cancer treatment. The CDR3 sequence is CASSSRGQQYF. CDR3 nucleotides: TGTGCCAGCAGTTCCCGAGGGCAACAGTACTTC.